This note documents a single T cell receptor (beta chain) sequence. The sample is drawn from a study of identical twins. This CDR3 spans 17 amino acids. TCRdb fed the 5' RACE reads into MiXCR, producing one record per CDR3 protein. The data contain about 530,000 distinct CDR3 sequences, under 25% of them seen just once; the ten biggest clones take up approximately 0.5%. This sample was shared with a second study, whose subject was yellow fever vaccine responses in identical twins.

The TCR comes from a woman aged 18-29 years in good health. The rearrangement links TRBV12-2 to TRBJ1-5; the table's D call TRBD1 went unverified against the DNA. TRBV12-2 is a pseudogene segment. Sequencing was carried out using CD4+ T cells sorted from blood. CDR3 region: CASRPPREIEPWQPQHF. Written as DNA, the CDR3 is TGTGCAAGTCGCCCCCCCCGGGAAATCGAGCCATGGCAGCCCCAGCATTTT.